A selection of T cell receptor beta chains follows, all from one sample in a study of cytomegalovirus exposure and HLA in healthy donors. Data came from immunoSEQ multiplex PCR; TCRdb stores just in-frame clones and leaves some out. The sample lists around 120,000 clones; 65% to 85% were seen once. Sample: PBMCs. The receptors stem from a man aged 50-60 years in good health and CMV-seronegative. CDR3s include the opening cysteine and the closing phenylalanine or tryptophan. D genes are given only for firm matches. Only part of the rows carry a size: once, few, many, or a class if the clone is expanded.

clone size	V gene	J gene	D gene	CDR3 protein	CDR3 DNA
once	TRBV9	TRBJ1-1	TRBD1	CASSVARDRGEAFF	TGTGCCAGCAGCGTAGCCCGGGACAGGGGCGAAGCTTTCTTT
once	TRBV5-6	TRBJ1-4	NA	CASSLVVGAATNEKLFF	TGTGCCAGCAGCTTGGTAGTGGGGGCGGCAACTAATGAAAAACTGTTTTTT
NA	TRBV4-2	TRBJ1-5	NA	CASSQDGVGDQPQHF	TGTGCCAGCAGCCAAGACGGGGTCGGAGATCAGCCCCAGCATTTT
NA	TRBV10-3	TRBJ1-5	TRBD1	CAISYGQGRDQPQHF	TGTGCCATCAGTTACGGACAGGGAAGAGATCAGCCCCAGCATTTT
NA	TRBV28	TRBJ1-4	NA	CASSPGGTNEKLFF	TGTGCCAGCAGTCCGGGGGGCACTAATGAAAAACTGTTTTTT
few	TRBV25-1	TRBJ2-4	NA	CASRGVAKNIQYF	TGTGCCAGCAGAGGGGTAGCCAAAAACATTCAGTACTTC
NA	TRBV18	TRBJ2-5	NA	CASSPNYGETQYF	TGTGCCAGCTCACCAAACTACGGGGAGACCCAGTACTTC
NA	TRBV19	TRBJ1-2	NA	CASQTRVNYGYTF	TGTGCCAGTCAGACCAGGGTGAACTATGGCTACACCTTC
NA	TRBV4-1	TRBJ1-5	TRBD1	CASSPLGQGASQHF	TGCGCCAGCAGCCCCTTAGGACAGGGGGCTTCCCAGCATTTT
NA	TRBV10-1	TRBJ2-3	NA	CASPRGWPVTDTQYF	TGCGCCAGCCCTCGAGGTTGGCCAGTAACAGATACGCAGTATTTT
NA	TRBV13	TRBJ1-2	NA	CASSLEEGGNYGYTF	TGTGCCAGCAGCTTAGAAGAGGGAGGGAACTATGGCTACACCTTC
NA	TRBV5-6	TRBJ1-5	NA	CASSLAGRRNQPQHF	TGTGCCAGCAGCTTGGCAGGGCGCCGCAATCAGCCCCAGCATTTT
NA	TRBV27	TRBJ2-3	NA	CASGSLGEASTDTQYF	TGTGCCAGCGGGTCCTTAGGGGAGGCGAGCACAGATACGCAGTATTTT
NA	TRBV11-2	TRBJ1-1	TRBD1	CASSFLTGGIPEAFF	TGTGCCAGCAGCTTCCTGACAGGGGGCATTCCTGAAGCTTTCTTT
few	TRBV7-9	TRBJ1-4	TRBD1	CASSMGTANEKLFF	TGTGCCAGCAGCATGGGGACAGCGAATGAAAAACTGTTTTTT
NA	TRBV2	TRBJ1-3	NA	CASRLENSGNTIYF	TGTGCCAGCAGATTGGAGAACTCTGGAAACACCATATATTTT
once	TRBV28	TRBJ2-3	NA	CASSFGLTRTDTQYF	TGTGCCAGCAGTTTCGGACTCACCCGCACAGATACGCAGTATTTT
few	TRBV5-4	TRBJ1-3	NA	CASSTLEGLPGNTIYF	TGTGCCAGCAGCACCTTGGAGGGCCTTCCCGGAAACACCATATATTTT
NA	TRBV7-8	TRBJ1-1	NA	CASSTTRVTEAFF	TGTGCCAGCAGCACGACCAGGGTCACTGAAGCTTTCTTT
NA	TRBV2	TRBJ2-5	NA	CASRGRTQYF	TGTGCCAGCAGGGGGAGAACCCAGTACTTC
NA	TRBV7-2	TRBJ2-2	TRBD1	CASSLDRGRIGELFF	TGTGCCAGCAGCCTCGACAGGGGGCGTATCGGGGAGCTGTTTTTT
NA	TRBV7-2	TRBJ2-2	NA	CASTTVRYVGELFF	TGTGCCAGCACCACCGTGCGATATGTCGGGGAGCTGTTTTTT
NA	TRBV6-6	TRBJ1-4	NA	CASSEGRWVEKLFF	TGTGCCAGCAGTGAGGGTCGGTGGGTCGAAAAACTGTTTTTT
NA	TRBV25-1	TRBJ2-7	TRBD1	CASRGQGSVYEQYF	TGTGCCAGCCGAGGACAGGGGTCCGTCTACGAGCAGTACTTC
once	TRBV5-8	TRBJ2-3	NA	CASSLVGTDTQYF	TGTGCCAGCAGCTTGGTAGGCACAGATACGCAGTATTTT
NA	TRBV7-9	TRBJ1-1	NA	CASSLAAGNTEAFF	TGTGCCAGCAGCTTAGCTGCAGGGAACACTGAAGCTTTCTTT
NA	TRBV2	TRBJ1-2	TRBD1	CASSEATTGSYGYTF	TGTGCCAGCAGTGAAGCGACGACAGGGTCCTATGGCTACACCTTC